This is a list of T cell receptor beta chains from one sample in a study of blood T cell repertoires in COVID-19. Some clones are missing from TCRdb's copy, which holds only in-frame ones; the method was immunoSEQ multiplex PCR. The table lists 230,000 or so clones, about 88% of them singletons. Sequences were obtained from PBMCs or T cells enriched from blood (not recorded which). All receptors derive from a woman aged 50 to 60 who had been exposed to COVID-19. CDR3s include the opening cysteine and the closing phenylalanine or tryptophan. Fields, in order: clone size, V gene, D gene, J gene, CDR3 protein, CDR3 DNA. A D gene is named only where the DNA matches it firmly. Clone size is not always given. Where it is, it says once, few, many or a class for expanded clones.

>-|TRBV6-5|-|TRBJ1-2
CASTHGGNYGYTF
TGTGCCAGCACTCACGGGGGGAACTATGGCTACACCTTC
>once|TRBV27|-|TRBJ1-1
CASSPGNTEAFF
TGTGCCAGCAGTCCAGGGAACACTGAAGCTTTCTTT
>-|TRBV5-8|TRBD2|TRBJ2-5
CASSYGLAGQETQYF
TGTGCCAGCAGCTACGGACTAGCGGGGCAAGAGACCCAGTACTTC
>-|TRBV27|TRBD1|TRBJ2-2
CASSLSAQGAGELFF
TGTGCCAGCAGTTTATCGGCGCAGGGGGCCGGGGAGCTGTTTTTT
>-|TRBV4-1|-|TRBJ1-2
CASSLDEDYTF
TGCGCCAGCAGCCTCGACGAGGACTACACCTTC
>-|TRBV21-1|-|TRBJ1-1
CASSKGGTGNTEAFF
TGTGCCAGCAGCAAGGGGGGGACAGGGAACACTGAAGCTTTCTTT
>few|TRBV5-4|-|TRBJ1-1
CASSLDRGAEAFF
TGTGCCAGCAGCTTGGACCGGGGAGCGGAAGCTTTCTTT
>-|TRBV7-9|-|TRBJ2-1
CASSESGTRRNEQFF
TGTGCCAGCAGCGAAAGTGGGACACGACGGAATGAGCAGTTCTTC
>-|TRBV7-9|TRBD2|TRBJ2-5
CASSLLAAQETQYF
TGTGCCAGCAGCTTACTAGCGGCTCAAGAGACCCAGTACTTC
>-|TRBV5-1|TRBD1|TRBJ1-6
CASSLGDRSPSPLHF
TGCGCCAGCAGCTTAGGGGACAGATCGCCTTCACCCCTCCACTTT
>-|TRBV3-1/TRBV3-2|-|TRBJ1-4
CASRSGANEKLFF
TGTGCCAGCAGGTCTGGAGCTAATGAAAAACTGTTTTTT
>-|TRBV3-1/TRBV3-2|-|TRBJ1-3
CASSQDQVGQASGNTIYF
TGTGCCAGCAGCCAAGATCAGGTTGGGCAGGCCTCTGGAAACACCATATATTTT
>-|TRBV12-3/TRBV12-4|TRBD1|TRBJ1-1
CASSSRGRTEAFF
TGTGCCAGCAGCTCCAGGGGGCGGACTGAAGCTTTCTTT
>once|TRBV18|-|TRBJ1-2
CASSPSGQGGYGYTF
TGTGCCAGCTCACCCTCGGGGCAGGGAGGCTATGGCTACACCTTC
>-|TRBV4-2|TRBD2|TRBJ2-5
CASSQVGGAGGQETQYF
TGTGCCAGCAGCCAAGTGGGCGGGGCGGGGGGGCAAGAGACCCAGTACTTC
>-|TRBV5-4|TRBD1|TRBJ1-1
CASSPKGGAGNTEAFF
TGTGCCAGCAGCCCGAAAGGGGGCGCGGGGAACACTGAAGCTTTCTTT
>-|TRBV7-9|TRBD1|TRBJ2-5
CASSSSWGQGIETQYF
TGTGCCAGCAGCTCCTCCTGGGGACAGGGTATTGAGACCCAGTACTTC
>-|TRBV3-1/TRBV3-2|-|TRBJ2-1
CASSQPTTGFGSSYNEQFF
TGTGCCAGCAGCCAACCAACTACAGGGTTCGGAAGCTCCTACAATGAGCAGTTCTTC
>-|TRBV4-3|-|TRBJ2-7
CASSQVGRGEQYF
TGCGCCAGCAGCCAAGTTGGTCGGGGGGAGCAGTACTTC
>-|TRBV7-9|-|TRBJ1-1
CASSLLGTPGTEAFF
TGTGCCAGCAGCTTACTAGGGACTCCCGGTACTGAAGCTTTCTTT
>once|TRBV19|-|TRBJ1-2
CASSINIGQYGYTF
TGTGCCAGTAGTATCAACATTGGACAGTATGGCTACACCTTC
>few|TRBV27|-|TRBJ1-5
CASSQTGLQPQHF
TGTGCCAGCAGCCAAACAGGGCTTCAGCCCCAGCATTTT
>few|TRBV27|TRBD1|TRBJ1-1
CASSSRGLSTEAFF
TGTGCCAGCAGTTCCAGGGGGCTGAGCACTGAAGCTTTCTTT
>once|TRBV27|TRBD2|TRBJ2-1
CASSLLAGGWNEQFF
TGTGCCAGCAGTCTCCTAGCGGGGGGGTGGAATGAGCAGTTCTTC
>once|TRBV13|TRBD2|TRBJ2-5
CASSLTSGGQETQYF
TGTGCCAGCAGCCTGACTAGCGGGGGCCAAGAGACCCAGTACTTC
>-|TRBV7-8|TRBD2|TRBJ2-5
CASSLKPGLGRETQYF
TGTGCCAGCAGCTTAAAGCCGGGACTAGGAAGGGAGACCCAGTACTTC
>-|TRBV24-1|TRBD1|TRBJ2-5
CATSDFTGGMIETQYF
TGTGCCACCAGTGATTTTACAGGGGGCATGATTGAGACCCAGTACTTC
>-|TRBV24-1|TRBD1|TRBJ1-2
CATSDWTGNGYTF
TGTGCCACCAGTGATTGGACAGGGAACGGCTACACCTTC